Below are 24 T cell receptor beta chains sequenced from a single sample in a study of blood T cell repertoires in COVID-19. Using immunoSEQ multiplex PCR, the repertoire was profiled, and TCRdb retains in-frame clones only, with some absent. The sample shows about 130,000 clones, around three quarters of them seen only once. Sequencing was done on a sample of peripheral blood. These receptors were obtained from a human donor in a cohort sampled during active COVID-19.

The chain employs TRBV5-1 and TRBJ2-1; perhaps TRBD2 as D (7 bases). Germline V gives CDR1 SGHRS, CDR2 YFSETQ. V lost 1 base to trimming and J lost 7 bases, with 15 bases between them. There are 15 residues in the CDR3. In DNA, the CDR3 is TGCGCCAGCAGCTTGTTAACGGGGGGCAGGAATGAGCAGTTCTTC. This translates into CASSLLTGGRNEQFF.

The V gene is TRBV7-8, the J gene TRBJ2-1; D possibly corresponds to TRBD1 (6 bases). Per the germline V gene, CDR1 is SGHVS and CDR2 is FQNEAQ. V was trimmed by 1 base and J by 4 bases, leaving 11 bases between them. The CDR3 sequence is 15 residues long. CDR3: CASSLDRVGYNEQFF. In nucleotides, the CDR3 is TGTGCCAGCAGCTTAGACAGGGTCGGTTACAATGAGCAGTTCTTC.

The table lists this clone with a few counts. The V gene is TRBV4-1, the J gene TRBJ1-6; D not resolved. The CDR3 runs to 15 residues. Germline V lookup: CDR1 MGHRA, CDR2 YSYEKL. The V end lost 4 bases, the J end lost 8 bases, and 15 bases lay between the germline ends. The CDR3 DNA reads as TGCGCCAGCAGCCCCTGGACTGAGGCTGATTCACCCCTCCACTTT. This encodes CASSPWTEADSPLHF.

The chain employs TRBV13 and TRBJ2-1; 8 bases map to TRBD2. Germline V gene data show CDR1 as PRHDT and CDR2 as FYEKMQ (reference sequence). The CDR3 sequence is 19 residues long. V lost 0 bases, J lost 5 bases, and 15 bases stayed unmatched. CDR3 nucleotides: TGTGCCAGCAGCTTAGGCCTAAACGGGGGGGCCTCTAACGACAATGAGCAGTTCTTC. Its protein product is CASSLGLNGGASNDNEQFF. Variable domain in full (rest from reference TRBV13 and TRBJ2-1): AAGVIQSPRHLIKEKRETATLKCYPIPRHDTVYWYQQGPGQDPQFLISFYEKMQSDKGSIPDRFSAQQFSDYHSELNMSSLELGDSALYFCASSLGLNGGASNDNEQFFGPGTRLTVL.

V usage is TRBV6-6 and J usage is TRBJ1-5, with 7 bases identical to TRBD1. Germline assignment: CDR1 MNHNY and CDR2 SVGAGI (reference sequence). Trimming took 6 bases from V and 2 from J; bases not matched to a gene: 1. The CDR3 sequence is 13 residues long. CDR3 nucleotide sequence: TGTGCCAGCAGAGGGGGCGGCAATCAGCCCCAGCATTTT. It specifies CASRGGGNQPQHF.

V usage is TRBV29-1 and J usage is TRBJ2-7; D possibly corresponds to TRBD1 (6 bases). In germline, CDR1 is SQVTM, CDR2 ANQGSEA. Trimming took 7 bases from V and 0 from J, leaving 19 bases between them. The CDR3 loop spans 15 amino acids. The CDR3 DNA is TGCAGCGCCATACTAACAGGGAAGAGCTCCTACGAGCAGTACTTC. It translates to CSAILTGKSSYEQYF.

The rearrangement uses TRBV4-1 and TRBJ2-7; possible D gene TRBD2, 5 bases. This CDR3 has 15 amino acids. Germline CDR1 reads MGHRA; CDR2 reads YSYEKL. V was cut by 1 base and J by 4 bases, with 14 bases left in between. The CDR3 here is CASSQAGGVGYEQYF. The DNA of the CDR3 is TGCGCCAGCAGCCAAGCCGGAGGAGTAGGTTACGAGCAGTACTTC.

The CDR3 protein is CASSPYSGTSYEQYF. CDR3 sequence (DNA): TGCGCCAGCAGCCCCTATAGCGGGACCTCCTACGAGCAGTACTTC. This rearrangement joins TRBV4-1 to TRBJ2-7, with TRBD2 identical over 8 bases. Germline V lookup: CDR1 MGHRA, CDR2 YSYEKL. After removal of 4 bases from V and 0 bases from J, the junction contained 5 bases not matched to a gene. The CDR3 consists of 15 residues.

The chain carries TRBV6-1 and TRBJ1-5, with TRBD1 matching 7 bases. V lost 3 bases and J lost 9; bases outside the gene matches: 8. CDR3 length: 14 amino acids. CDR1 and CDR2 (germline): MNHNS, SASEGT. The CDR3 DNA follows: TGTGCCAGCAGTGAGGACAGGACTCTAGGGCCCCAGCATTTT. Its protein is CASSEDRTLGPQHF.

This chain joins TRBV27 and TRBJ1-1; D perhaps matches TRBD1 (6 bases). The ends were cut back, 6 bases at V and 1 base at J, with 9 bases in the middle. Germline V CDR1 and CDR2: MNHEY, SMNVEV (reference sequence). CDR3 length: 13 amino acids. The CDR3 reads CASRDSWNTEAFF. DNA of the CDR3: TGTGCCAGCAGGGACAGCTGGAACACTGAAGCTTTCTTT.

The rearrangement joins TRBV10-2 to TRBJ2-5; 7 positions agree with TRBD1. Germline V CDR1 and CDR2: WSHSY, SAAADI. The CDR3 contains 14 residues. After removal of 7 bases from V and 1 base from J, the junction contained 6 bases not matched to a gene. CDR3 DNA sequence: TGCGCCAGCACCCTGGACAGGCCCCAAGAGACCCAGTACTTC. Its protein is CASTLDRPQETQYF.

The rearrangement joins TRBV19 to TRBJ1-6; D may be TRBD1 (6 bases). V lost 1 base and J lost 6, with 13 bases in between. Germline loops: CDR1 LNHDA, CDR2 SQIVND (reference sequence). The CDR3 is 16 residues long. CDR3 protein: CASSIAPGAPNSPLHF. CDR3 in DNA: TGTGCCAGTAGTATAGCCCCAGGGGCTCCTAATTCACCCCTCCACTTT.

The V and J genes are TRBV9 and TRBJ1-3; the D gene is possibly TRBD1 (6 bases). CDR1 SGDLS and CDR2 YYNGEE come from the germline V gene. With 4 bases removed from V and 4 bases from J, the gap between germline ends came to 15 bases. The CDR3 is 15 residues long. The CDR3: CASSRGGGQGNTIYF. Written as DNA, the CDR3 is TGTGCCAGCAGCCGGGGCGGGGGGCAAGGAAACACCATATATTTT.

This sequence joins TRBV19 and TRBJ2-5; D gene ambiguous. Trimming stripped 5 bases from V and 2 bases from J, with 21 bases between. The germline V gene encodes CDR1 LNHDA and CDR2 SQIVND (reference sequence). There are 17 residues in the CDR3. CDR3 amino acids: CASSSSPDTSLQETQYF. In nucleotides, the CDR3 is TGTGCCAGTAGTTCGTCCCCCGACACAAGTCTGCAAGAGACCCAGTACTTC.

The V and J genes are TRBV6-2 or TRBV6-3 and TRBJ2-5; the match to TRBD2 covers 8 bases. Per the germline V gene, CDR1 is MNHEY and CDR2 is SVGEGT. V was clipped by 6 bases and J by 4 bases; unmatched bases: 13. CDR3 length: 16 residues. In nucleotides, the CDR3 is TGTGCCAGCAGCCCACAGGGAGCGGGGGACGGAGAGACCCAGTACTTC. Amino acids: CASSPQGAGDGETQYF.

The chain couples TRBV3-1 (or the pseudogene TRBV3-2) to TRBJ1-6, with D tentatively TRBD1 (5 bases). V lost 3 bases to trimming and J lost 7 bases, with 13 bases between them. Germline-derived CDR1 and CDR2 are LGHDT and YNNKEL (reference sequence). The CDR3 runs 15 residues. CDR3 DNA: TGTGCCAGCAGCCACGGGGGGAGCGGCAATTCACCCCTCCACTTT. Protein: CASSHGGSGNSPLHF.

The J gene is TRBJ1-1, the V gene TRBV27; 7 positions match TRBD1. CDR3 length equals 14 residues. From germline, CDR1 is MNHEY and CDR2 SMNVEV (reference sequence). Losses at the gene ends were 3 bases for V and 2 bases for J; bases not matched to a gene: 3. The CDR3 bases are TGTGCCAGCAGTTTGGGACAGACTAACACTGAAGCTTTCTTT. Protein product: CASSLGQTNTEAFF.

The chain combines TRBV3-1 (or the pseudogene TRBV3-2) with TRBJ1-1, with D possibly being TRBD1 (5 bases). This CDR3 contains 15 residues. Trimming shortened V by 4 bases and J by 4 bases, and 16 bases separated the two germline ends. In germline, CDR1 is LGHDT, CDR2 YNNKEL (reference sequence). The CDR3 here is CASSPKVVRGTEAFF. CDR3 nucleotides: TGTGCCAGCAGCCCCAAGGTGGTAAGGGGCACTGAAGCTTTCTTT.

This sequence joins TRBV10-2 and TRBJ2-7; TRBD1 is a possible D gene (5 bases). The CDR3 contains 13 residues. V gave up 5 bases and J gave up 0 bases, with 8 bases separating them. CDR1 is WSHSY and CDR2 is SAAADI in the germline V gene. This chain's CDR3 is CASSQDTSYEQYF. CDR3 coding DNA: TGCGCCAGCAGTCAGGACACCTCCTACGAGCAGTACTTC.

The rearrangement links TRBV3-1 (or the pseudogene TRBV3-2) to TRBJ2-7, with TRBD2 identical over 8 bases. This CDR3 is 14 amino acids long. The V and J ends lost 4 bases and 0 bases, in that order; junction bases with no gene match: 2. Germline CDR1 reads LGHDT; CDR2 reads YNNKEL (reference sequence). In DNA, the CDR3 is TGTGCCAGCAGCCCGGGAGGGCCCTCCTACGAGCAGTACTTC. It is translated as CASSPGGPSYEQYF.

CDR3 nucleotide sequence: TGTGCCAGCAGCTGGGACAGGAGTGACACCATATATTTT. This translates into CASSWDRSDTIYF. The chain links TRBV5-6 to TRBJ1-3; 8 nucleotides line up with TRBD1. Germline loops: CDR1 SGHDT, CDR2 YYEEEE. After removal of 3 bases from V and 8 bases from J, the junction contained 4 bases not matched to a gene. This CDR3 spans 13 amino acids.

A few counts support this clone. The chain employs TRBV3-1 (or the pseudogene TRBV3-2) and TRBJ1-1, with 7 positions matching TRBD1. CDR1 and CDR2 (germline): LGHDT, YNNKEL (reference sequence). V shed 3 bases, J shed 8 bases, and the junction held 9 bases outside the gene matches. The CDR3 has 14 amino acids. This CDR3 is CASSQRQGKKEAFF. CDR3 nucleotide sequence: TGTGCCAGCAGCCAGCGACAGGGTAAAAAAGAAGCTTTCTTT.

The chain links TRBV30 to TRBJ2-1, with TRBD2 identical over 7 bases. After removal of 1 base from V and 8 bases from J, the junction contained 5 bases not matched to a gene. The germline V gene encodes CDR1 GTSNPN and CDR2 SVGIG (reference sequence). This CDR3 comprises 13 residues. The CDR3 DNA sequence: TGTGCCTGGAGTGGGGGGGGAATCCATGAGCAGTTCTTC. Amino acids: CAWSGGGIHEQFF. Variable domain in full (rest from reference TRBV30 and TRBJ2-1): SQTIHQWPATLVQPVGSPLSLECTVEGTSNPNLYWYRQAAGRGLQLLFYSVGIGQISSEVPQNLSASRPQDRQFILSSKKLLLSDSGFYLCAWSGGGIHEQFFGPGTRLTVL.

This chain joins TRBV19 and TRBJ2-7, with 10 positions matching TRBD1. Unmatched junction bases numbered 5, after V lost 4 bases and J lost 5 bases. The germline gives CDR1 LNHDA, CDR2 SQIVND (reference sequence). The CDR3 extends over 14 amino acids. CDR3 in amino acids: CASSKGQGFNEQYF. The CDR3 nucleotides are TGTGCCAGTAGTAAGGGACAGGGGTTCAACGAGCAGTACTTC.